Below, 32 T cell receptor beta chains from the same sample are listed, as sequenced in a study of cytomegalovirus exposure and HLA in healthy donors. The PCR contained 60 Vbeta and 13 Jbeta primers. The protocol was immunoSEQ multiplex PCR, while the TCRdb copy is restricted to in-frame clones and leaves out a portion. In the table there are roughly 120,000 clones, roughly 9% of which are singletons. The source material was PBMCs. The origin of the receptors is a man between 25 and 39 years old in good health and CMV-seronegative.

V gene TRBV7-2 combines with J gene TRBJ2-4, with 12 bases lining up with TRBD2. V lost 5 bases to trimming and J lost 7 bases; unmatched junction nucleotides: 9. Germline CDR1 reads SGHTA; CDR2 reads FQGNSA. The CDR3 runs 16 residues. As DNA, the CDR3 is TGTGCCAGCAGCCCAACGGGCCTAGCGGGAGGGAACATTCAGTACTTC. It yields the protein CASSPTGLAGGNIQYF.

This rearrangement joins TRBV6-1 to TRBJ1-1, with no clear D. V was cut by 4 bases and J by 6 bases, with 15 bases left in between. The CDR3 runs 14 residues. Per the germline V gene, CDR1 is MNHNS and CDR2 is SASEGT. The CDR3 nucleotides read TGTGCCAGCAGTGCGATGGAGGGTAGGGCTGAAGCTTTCTTT. It translates to CASSAMEGRAEAFF.

The J gene is TRBJ2-5, the V gene TRBV2; 7 bases are a match to TRBD2. J was trimmed by 3 bases and V by 2 bases; bases with no gene match: 6. The CDR3 consists of 15 residues. Germline CDR1 is SNHLY and CDR2 is FYNNEI. The CDR3 DNA reads TGTGCCAGCAGTGAATTGCGGGGGACCAAAGAGACCCAGTACTTC. This sequence encodes CASSELRGTKETQYF.

The chain joins TRBV27 to TRBJ2-7, with D possibly matching TRBD1 (6 bases). Germline lookup yields CDR1 MNHEY and CDR2 SMNVEV (reference sequence). Trimming shortened V by 3 bases and J by 5 bases, and 8 bases separated the two germline ends. The CDR3 covers 12 residues. The CDR3 DNA reads TGTGCCAGCAGTTTGAGGGACAACGAGCAGTACTTC. Translating gives CASSLRDNEQYF.

The table lists this clone with a count of one. The genes are TRBV2 and TRBJ2-1; D gene unclear. The ends were cut back, 6 bases at V and 6 bases at J, with 12 bases in the middle. Germline V CDR1 and CDR2: SNHLY, FYNNEI. The CDR3 has 13 residues. Here the CDR3 reads CASRTDSFNEQFF. In DNA, the CDR3 is TGTGCCAGCAGAACCGACTCGTTCAATGAGCAGTTCTTC.

There are a few counts of this clone. The genes are TRBV9 and TRBJ2-3; the match to TRBD1 covers 7 bases. The CDR3 has 13 amino acids. Germline assignment: CDR1 SGDLS and CDR2 YYNGEE. Trimming at V came to 6 bases and at J to 4 bases, leaving 5 bases not matched to a gene. The CDR3 nucleotides are TGTGCCAGCACCCCAGGGACAGCAGATACGCAGTATTTT. Amino acid sequence: CASTPGTADTQYF.

The chain joins TRBV12-5 to TRBJ1-5; D remains unclear. The V and J ends lost 2 bases and 0 bases respectively, with 2 bases between them. The CDR3 has 13 amino acids. The germline V gene encodes CDR1 LGHNT and CDR2 FRNRAP. The CDR3 protein is CASGLLSNQPQHF. CDR3 bases: TGTGCTAGTGGTTTGCTTAGCAATCAGCCCCAGCATTTT.

This clone showed up just a few times. This chain joins TRBV2 and TRBJ1-1; 8 bases line up with TRBD1. With V trimmed by 8 bases and J by 6 bases, 11 bases remained unmatched. Germline CDR1 reads SNHLY; CDR2 reads FYNNEI. The CDR3 is 14 residues long. CDR3 protein: CASQDRQGSSEAFF. As DNA, the CDR3 is TGTGCCAGCCAGGACCGACAGGGGAGCTCTGAAGCTTTCTTT.

The chain has TRBV4-3 and TRBJ2-7, with D maybe TRBD1 (5 bases). The germline gives CDR1 LGHNA, CDR2 YSLEER. Trimming removed 3 bases from V and 2 bases from J, with 14 bases in between. This CDR3 spans 15 amino acids. CDR3 region: CASSQTVSDTYEQYF. CDR3 nucleotide sequence: TGCGCCAGCAGCCAGACAGTCTCGGATACCTACGAGCAGTACTTC.

The J gene is TRBJ1-2, the V gene TRBV19; TRBD1 might be the D (6 bases). The CDR3 is 13 amino acids. Trimming stripped 7 bases from V and 2 bases from J, with 11 bases between. Germline V gene sequence: CDR1 LNHDA, CDR2 SQIVND (reference sequence). This CDR3 is CASTPGTNYGYTF. In DNA form, the CDR3 reads TGTGCCAGTACCCCGGGGACAAACTATGGCTACACCTTC.

This clone was counted only a few times. The genes are TRBV25-1 and TRBJ2-7; the D gene is possibly TRBD1 (6 bases). The CDR3 has 15 amino acids. Germline assignment: CDR1 MGHDK and CDR2 SYGVNS. Trimming shortened V by 1 base and J by 5 bases, and 15 bases separated the two germline ends. CDR3 amino acids: CASSEWGRGEDEQYF. The DNA of the CDR3 is TGTGCCAGCAGTGAATGGGGCAGGGGTGAGGACGAGCAGTACTTC.

The V and J genes are TRBV5-5 and TRBJ1-1; no clear D. Germline V lookup: CDR1 SGHKS, CDR2 YYEKEE (reference sequence). The CDR3 totals 13 residues. The V end was cut by 4 bases, the J end by 5 bases, with 12 bases between. Here the CDR3 reads CASSLQQKTEAFF. CDR3 DNA: TGTGCCAGCAGCCTCCAACAGAAGACTGAAGCTTTCTTT.

The chain is built from TRBV7-2 and TRBJ1-1, with D maybe TRBD1 (6 bases). The ends were cut back, 6 bases at V and 1 base at J, with 24 bases in the middle. The CDR3 has 18 residues. Germline values: CDR1 SGHTA, CDR2 FQGNSA. CDR3 DNA: TGTGCCAGCAGGCGACAGCTGGAGGGGGGGGCGCGGAACACTGAAGCTTTCTTT. Translating gives CASRRQLEGGARNTEAFF.

In its sample, this clone was seen a few times. The chain joins TRBV11-3 to TRBJ2-7; D is ambiguous. The CDR3 runs 12 residues. Germline values: CDR1 SGHNT, CDR2 YENEEA. Trimming shortened V by 1 base and J by 3 bases, and 4 bases separated the two germline ends. CDR3 protein: CASSLVYYEQYF. The CDR3 coding sequence is TGTGCCAGCAGCTTAGTTTACTACGAGCAGTACTTC.

This clone was observed a few times. This chain joins TRBV30 and TRBJ1-2; TRBD1 matches at 9 bases. The length of the CDR3 is 12 residues. V trimming: 8 bases; J trimming: 6 bases; junction bases outside the gene matches: 7. Germline CDR1 GTSNPN, CDR2 SVGIG (reference sequence). In DNA, the CDR3 is TGTGCCCGGGAGACAGGGGGAAATGGCTACACCTTC. Its protein is CARETGGNGYTF.

The chain employs TRBV7-6 and TRBJ2-6; possibly TRBD1 for D (5 bases). Trimming cost V 0 bases and J 2 bases, with 17 bases left between them. Per germline, CDR1 SGHVS and CDR2 FNYEAQ. CDR3 length: 19 amino acids. The CDR3 region is CASSLAVGVGATGANVLTF. The CDR3, as DNA: TGTGCCAGCAGCTTAGCGGTAGGGGTAGGGGCAACTGGGGCCAACGTCCTGACTTTC.

This chain uses TRBV6-4 with TRBJ1-4; D remains ambiguous. V lost 6 bases and J lost 8, with 19 bases in between. The CDR3 extends over 15 amino acids. Germline-derived CDR1 and CDR2 are MRHNA and SNTAGT. As DNA, the CDR3 is TGTGCCAGCAGACTCGGCCGGAACCCCGGGGAAAAACTGTTTTTT. It specifies CASRLGRNPGEKLFF.

This clone was found a few times. The chain joins TRBV4-1 to TRBJ1-2; D may be TRBD1 (5 bases). Germline CDR1 reads MGHRA; CDR2 reads YSYEKL. The CDR3 has 14 residues. V lost 4 bases, J lost 6 bases, and 15 bases lay in between. CDR3 loop: CASSRLDSYDGYTF. The CDR3 nucleotides are TGCGCCAGCAGCCGCTTAGACAGTTATGATGGCTACACCTTC.

A few counts support this clone. The chain combines TRBV28 with TRBJ2-1, with D perhaps TRBD2 (6 bases). The CDR3 totals 16 residues. The germline V gene encodes CDR1 MDHEN and CDR2 SYDVKM. The V gene lost 2 bases and the J gene lost 0 bases, with 11 bases spanning the gap. The CDR3 DNA reads as TGTGCCAGCAGTTTAGACGGAGCGGGCTCCTACAATGAGCAGTTCTTC. Residues: CASSLDGAGSYNEQFF.

V is TRBV7-9 and J is TRBJ1-1, with no clear D. V dropped 5 bases and J dropped 0 bases, with 13 bases sitting between them. Germline V lookup: CDR1 SEHNR, CDR2 FQNEAQ (reference sequence). CDR3 size: 15 residues. CDR3 protein: CASSTEVPMNTEAFF. The CDR3, as DNA: TGTGCCAGCAGCACGGAGGTTCCCATGAACACTGAAGCTTTCTTT.

This clone was counted between two and nine times. This chain connects TRBV7-2 to TRBJ2-3, with a tentative D call TRBD2 (6 bases). Germline CDR1 and CDR2: SGHTA and FQGNSA. Between the trimmed V and J ends, which lost 1 base and 2 bases, there was a span of 13 bases. This CDR3 contains 16 residues. CDR3 protein: CASSLGPAGFTDTQYF. CDR3 bases: TGTGCCAGCAGCTTAGGGCCAGCGGGCTTCACAGATACGCAGTATTTT.

This clone was seen a few times. The rearrangement links TRBV4-1 to TRBJ1-5; 9 bases fit TRBD1. The V segment lost 4 bases and the J segment 5 bases; nucleotides outside the gene matches: 9. Germline V gene data show CDR1 as MGHRA and CDR2 as YSYEKL. This CDR3 has 16 amino acids. For the CDR3, the DNA is TGCGCCAGCAGCCCACGGGGGGACAGGGAATATCAGCCCCAGCATTTT. As protein: CASSPRGDREYQPQHF.

V usage is TRBV5-1 and J usage is TRBJ2-5; D remains unclear. Trimming took 0 bases from V and 1 from J, leaving 7 bases between them. Germline V CDR1 and CDR2: SGHRS, YFSETQ. CDR3 length: 14 amino acids. The DNA of the CDR3 is TGCGCCAGCAGCTTGGACTATTTCCAAGAGACCCAGTACTTC. This translates into CASSLDYFQETQYF.

The chain joins TRBV29-1 to TRBJ1-2, with D possibly being TRBD1 (6 bases). The CDR3 is 13 amino acids. Trimming left V 7 bases short and J 2 bases short, with 14 bases between. Germline V gene sequence: CDR1 SQVTM, CDR2 ANQGSEA. The CDR3 is CSASVQGNYGYTF. Written as DNA, the CDR3 is TGCAGCGCCTCGGTGCAGGGGAACTATGGCTACACCTTC.

J is TRBJ1-5 and V is TRBV4-3; TRBD1 aligns across 8 bases. V trimming: 1 base; J trimming: 6 bases; junction bases outside the gene matches: 2. The germline gives CDR1 LGHNA, CDR2 YSLEER. The CDR3 covers 14 residues. CDR3 DNA sequence: TGCGCCAGCAGCCAAGGGACAGGGCCTCAGCCCCAGCATTTT. This sequence encodes CASSQGTGPQPQHF.

J is TRBJ2-1 and V is TRBV12-5; 9 positions match TRBD2. V shed 2 bases, J shed 3 bases, and the junction held 2 bases outside the gene matches. Germline loops: CDR1 LGHNT, CDR2 FRNRAP. The CDR3 length is 15 residues. The CDR3 is CASGLNSGSYNEQFF. The DNA for the CDR3 is TGTGCTAGTGGTTTGAATAGCGGGAGCTACAATGAGCAGTTCTTC.

This clone was detected a few times. The V and J genes are TRBV7-8 and TRBJ2-6; D gene uncertain. Germline V gene data show CDR1 as SGHVS and CDR2 as FQNEAQ. CDR3 size: 14 residues. V lost 10 bases and J lost 1, with 11 bases in between. CDR3 residues: CATRRGSGANVLTF. The CDR3 nucleotides read TGTGCCACCCGCAGAGGATCTGGGGCCAACGTCCTGACTTTC. Full variable domain (missing parts from reference TRBV7-8 and TRBJ2-6): GAGVSQSPRYKVAKRGQDVALRCDPISGHVSLFWYQQALGQGPEFLTYFQNEAQLDKSGLPSDRFFAERPEGSVSTLKIQRTQQEDSAVYLCATRRGSGANVLTFGAGSRLTVL.

Sample share makes this clone large. V is TRBV6-4 and J is TRBJ1-5; D possibly corresponds to TRBD1 (6 bases). CDR1 and CDR2 (germline): MRHNA, SNTAGT. The length of the CDR3 is 13 residues. V was cut by 3 bases and J by 3 bases, with 6 bases left in between. The CDR3 DNA sequence: TGTGCCAGCAGTGAGGGGGCCAATCAGCCCCAGCATTTT. It encodes CASSEGANQPQHF.

The V gene is TRBV19, the J gene TRBJ1-5; D remains ambiguous. With 7 bases removed from V and 0 bases from J, the gap between germline ends came to 13 bases. The V gene's germline CDR1 is LNHDA and CDR2 SQIVND (reference sequence). The CDR3 sequence is 15 residues long. The CDR3 DNA is TGTGCCAGTACCCAGGACGGGAATAGCAATCAGCCCCAGCATTTT. As protein: CASTQDGNSNQPQHF.

The chain has TRBV6-1 and TRBJ1-2; D not resolved. Germline V gene lookup returns CDR1 MNHNS and CDR2 SASEGT. This CDR3 region has 14 residues. Trimming shortened V by 2 bases and J by 7 bases, and 14 bases separated the two germline ends. DNA of the CDR3: TGTGCCAGCAGTGAAATGAGGGTTTCGGGTGGCTACACCTTC. Translating gives CASSEMRVSGGYTF.

This clone came up a few times. The chain combines TRBV15 with TRBJ2-1, with D possibly being TRBD2 (6 bases). V dropped 5 bases and J dropped 3 bases, with 17 bases sitting between them. The germline V gene has CDR1 LNHNV and CDR2 YYDKDF (reference sequence). The CDR3 runs 16 residues. DNA of the CDR3: TGTGCCACCAGCCGAGGAGGGATTCGTCTCTACAATGAGCAGTTCTTC. Translation gives CATSRGGIRLYNEQFF. Using reference TRBV15 and TRBJ2-1 for the parts outside the CDR3, the full variable domain is DAMVIQNPRYQVTQFGKPVTLSCSQTLNHNVMYWYQQKSSQAPKLLFHYYDKDFNNEADTPDNFQSRRPNTSFCFLDIRSPGLGDTAMYLCATSRGGIRLYNEQFFGPGTRLTVL.

The chain is built from TRBV4-2 and TRBJ2-1, with TRBD2 matching 8 bases. The CDR3 has 18 amino acids. The V gene's germline CDR1 is LGHNA and CDR2 YNFKEQ. Trimming took 1 base from V and 1 from J; bases not matched to a gene: 9. CDR3 nucleotides: TGTGCCAGCAGCCAAGGTCTACTTGCGGGGGGTTCCTACAATGAGCAGTTCTTC. It is translated as CASSQGLLAGGSYNEQFF.